This entry is about one T cell receptor beta chain. Its specificity is not known. This entry is derived from a study of T cell responses to AZD1222 COVID-19 vaccine. Here immunoSEQ multiplex PCR was the method, and the copy in TCRdb shows in-frame clones only, minus some. Among 150,000 to 180,000 clones, about nine tenths were seen once, and the ten largest hold approximately 17%. The V gene end was trimmed by 3 bases and the J gene end by 7 bases; junction bases not matched to a gene: 12. This CDR3 is 17 amino acids long. Germline loops: CDR1 LGHNA, CDR2 YNFKEQ. The study's findings and limits: Close to half of all spike-specific TCRs reportedly target regions of the variants that are unmutated. Sampled repertoires all dated from after the peak T cell response. Baseline seropositivity characterized only a handful of AZD1222 recipients. Spike was spanned by vaccine-associated CD4 TCRs, which were dominant at 160-218 and 743-854.

The origin of this receptor is an adult in good health. The chain recombines TRBV4-2 with TRBJ2-1, with 10 bases that match TRBD2. The sample in question was peripheral blood, obtained on day 0 of AZD1222 vaccination. As DNA, the CDR3 is TGTGCCAGCAGCCAGGGCCCGCTAGCGGGGGCCTTAAATGAGCAGTTCTTC. Protein: CASSQGPLAGALNEQFF.